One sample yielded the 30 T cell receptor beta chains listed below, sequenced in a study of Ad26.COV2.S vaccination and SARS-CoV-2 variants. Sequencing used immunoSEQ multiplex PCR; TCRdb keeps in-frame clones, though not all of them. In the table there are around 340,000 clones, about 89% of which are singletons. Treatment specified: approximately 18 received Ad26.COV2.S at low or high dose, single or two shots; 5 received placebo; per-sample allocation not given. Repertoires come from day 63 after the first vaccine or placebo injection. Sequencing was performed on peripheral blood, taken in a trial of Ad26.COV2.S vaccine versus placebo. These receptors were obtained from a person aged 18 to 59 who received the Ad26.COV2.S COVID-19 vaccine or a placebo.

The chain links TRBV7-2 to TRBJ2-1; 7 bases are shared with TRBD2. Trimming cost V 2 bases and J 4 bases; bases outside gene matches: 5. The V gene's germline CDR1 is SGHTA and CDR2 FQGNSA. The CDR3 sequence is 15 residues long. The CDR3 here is CASSLRDGGYNEQFF. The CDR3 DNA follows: TGTGCCAGCAGCTTAAGGGACGGGGGGTACAATGAGCAGTTCTTC.

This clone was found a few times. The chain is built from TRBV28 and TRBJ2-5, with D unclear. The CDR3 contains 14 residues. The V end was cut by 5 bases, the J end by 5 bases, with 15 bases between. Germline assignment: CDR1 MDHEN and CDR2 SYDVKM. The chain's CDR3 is CASSLLQRWETQYF. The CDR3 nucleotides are TGTGCCAGCAGTCTGTTACAGCGATGGGAGACCCAGTACTTC.

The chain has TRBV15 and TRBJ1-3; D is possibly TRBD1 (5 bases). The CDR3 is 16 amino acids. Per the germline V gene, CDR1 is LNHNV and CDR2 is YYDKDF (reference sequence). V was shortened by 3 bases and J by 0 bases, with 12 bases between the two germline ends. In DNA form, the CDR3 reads TGTGCCACCAGCAGGGGGGACGCGCGCTCTGGAAACACCATATATTTT. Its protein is CATSRGDARSGNTIYF.

The CDR3 here is CASSPHGGAGYTF. The DNA for the CDR3 is TGTGCCAGCAGTCCCCATGGGGGGGCGGGCTACACCTTC. The genes are TRBV12-3 or TRBV12-4 and TRBJ1-2, with D possibly being TRBD1 (6 bases). V was cut by 5 bases and J by 8 bases, with 15 bases left in between. The CDR3 totals 13 residues.

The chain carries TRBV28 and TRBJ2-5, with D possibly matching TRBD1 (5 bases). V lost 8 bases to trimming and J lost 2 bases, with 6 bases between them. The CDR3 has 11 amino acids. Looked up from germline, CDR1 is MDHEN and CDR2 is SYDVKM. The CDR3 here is CASGQQETQYF. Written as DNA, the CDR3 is TGTGCCAGCGGACAACAAGAGACCCAGTACTTC.

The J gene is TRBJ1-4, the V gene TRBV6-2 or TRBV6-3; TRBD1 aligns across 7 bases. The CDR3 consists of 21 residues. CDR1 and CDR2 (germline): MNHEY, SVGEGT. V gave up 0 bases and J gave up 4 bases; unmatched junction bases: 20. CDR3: CASSYSRMGQPLKPFNEKLFF. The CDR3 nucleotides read TGTGCCAGCAGTTACTCGAGAATGGGACAGCCGCTCAAACCCTTTAATGAAAAACTGTTTTTT.

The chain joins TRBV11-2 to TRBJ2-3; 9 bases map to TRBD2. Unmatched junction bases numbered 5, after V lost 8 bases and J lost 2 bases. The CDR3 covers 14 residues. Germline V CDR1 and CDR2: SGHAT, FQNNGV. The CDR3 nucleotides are TGTGCCAGCGCTACTAGCGGGCTCACAGATACGCAGTATTTT. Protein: CASATSGLTDTQYF.

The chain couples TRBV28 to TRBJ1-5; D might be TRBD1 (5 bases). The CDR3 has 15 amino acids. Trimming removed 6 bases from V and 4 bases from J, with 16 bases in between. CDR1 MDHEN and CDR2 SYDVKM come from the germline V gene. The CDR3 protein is CASRRPGPPNQPQHF. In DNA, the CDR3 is TGTGCCAGCAGGCGACCGGGACCGCCAAATCAGCCCCAGCATTTT. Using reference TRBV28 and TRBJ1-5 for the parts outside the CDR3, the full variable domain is DVKVTQSSRYLVKRTGEKVFLECVQDMDHENMFWYRQDPGLGLRLIYFSYDVKMKEKGDIPEGYSVSREKKERFSLILESASTNQTSMYLCASRRPGPPNQPQHFGDGTRLSIL.

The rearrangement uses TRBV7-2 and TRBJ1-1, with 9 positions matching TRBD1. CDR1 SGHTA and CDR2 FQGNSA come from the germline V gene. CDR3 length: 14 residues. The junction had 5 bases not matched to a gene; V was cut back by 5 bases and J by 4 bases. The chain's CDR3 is CASSPDRGVTEAFF. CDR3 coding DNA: TGTGCCAGCAGCCCCGACAGGGGGGTCACTGAAGCTTTCTTT.

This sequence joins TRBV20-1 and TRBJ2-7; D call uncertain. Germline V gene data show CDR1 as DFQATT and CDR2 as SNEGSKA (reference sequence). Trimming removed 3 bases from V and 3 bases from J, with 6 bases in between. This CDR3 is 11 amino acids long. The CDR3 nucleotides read TGCAGTGCTAGGGTTCTCTACGAGCAGTACTTC. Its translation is CSARVLYEQYF.

CDR3: CASSLTRDETQYF. Here the CDR3 DNA reads TGTGCCAGCAGCTTAACCAGAGACGAGACCCAGTACTTC. This chain uses TRBV7-3 with TRBJ2-5; no clear D. V shed 0 bases and J shed 5 bases, with 7 bases lying between them. Germline values: CDR1 SGHTA, CDR2 FQGTGA. The length of the CDR3 is 13 residues.

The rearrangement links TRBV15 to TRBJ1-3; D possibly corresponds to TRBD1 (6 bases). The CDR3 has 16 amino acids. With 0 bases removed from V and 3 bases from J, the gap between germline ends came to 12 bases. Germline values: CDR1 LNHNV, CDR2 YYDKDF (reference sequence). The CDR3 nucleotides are TGTGCCACCAGCAGAGATGGGGGGGGCCTTGGAAACACCATATATTTT. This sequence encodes CATSRDGGGLGNTIYF.

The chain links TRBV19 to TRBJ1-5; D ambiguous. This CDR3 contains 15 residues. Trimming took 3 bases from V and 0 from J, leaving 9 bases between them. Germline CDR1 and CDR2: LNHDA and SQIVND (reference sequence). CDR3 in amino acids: CASSMGGFSNQPQHF. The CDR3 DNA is TGTGCCAGTAGTATGGGCGGATTTAGCAATCAGCCCCAGCATTTT. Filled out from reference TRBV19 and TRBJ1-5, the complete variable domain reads DGGITQSPKYLFRKEGQNVTLSCEQNLNHDAMYWYRQDPGQGLRLIYYSQIVNDFQKGDIAEGYSVSREKKESFPLTVTSAQKNPTAFYLCASSMGGFSNQPQHFGDGTRLSIL.

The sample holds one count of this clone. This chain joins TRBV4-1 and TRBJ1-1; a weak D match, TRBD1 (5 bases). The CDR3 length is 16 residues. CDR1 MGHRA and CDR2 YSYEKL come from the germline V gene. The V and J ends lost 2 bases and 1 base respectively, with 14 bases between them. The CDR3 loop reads CASSQRARGANTEAFF. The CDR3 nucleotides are TGCGCCAGCAGCCAAAGGGCCCGGGGCGCGAACACTGAAGCTTTCTTT.

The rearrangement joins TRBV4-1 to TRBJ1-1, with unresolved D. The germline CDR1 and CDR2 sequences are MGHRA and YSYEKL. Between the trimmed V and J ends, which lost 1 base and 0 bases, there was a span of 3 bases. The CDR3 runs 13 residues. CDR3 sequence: CASSQVVNTEAFF. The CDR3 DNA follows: TGCGCCAGCAGCCAAGTAGTGAACACTGAAGCTTTCTTT.

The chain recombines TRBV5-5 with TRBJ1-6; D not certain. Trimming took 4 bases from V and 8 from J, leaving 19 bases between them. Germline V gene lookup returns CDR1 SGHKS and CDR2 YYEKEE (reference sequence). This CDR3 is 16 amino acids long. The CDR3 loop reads CASSTSADLEDSPLHF. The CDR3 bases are TGTGCCAGCAGCACTTCAGCGGATCTGGAGGATTCACCCCTCCACTTT. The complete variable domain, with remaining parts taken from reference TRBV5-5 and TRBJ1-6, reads DAGVTQSPTHLIKTRGQQVTLRCSPISGHKSVSWYQQVLGQGPQFIFQYYEKEERGRGNFPDRFSARQFPNYSSELNVNALLLGDSALYLCASSTSADLEDSPLHFGNGTRLTVT.

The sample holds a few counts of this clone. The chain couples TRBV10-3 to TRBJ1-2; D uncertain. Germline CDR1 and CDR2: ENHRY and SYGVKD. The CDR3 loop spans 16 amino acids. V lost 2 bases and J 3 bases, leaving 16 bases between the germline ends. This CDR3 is CAISEPQLVYDYGYTF. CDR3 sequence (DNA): TGTGCCATCAGTGAGCCTCAATTGGTATATGACTATGGCTACACCTTC.

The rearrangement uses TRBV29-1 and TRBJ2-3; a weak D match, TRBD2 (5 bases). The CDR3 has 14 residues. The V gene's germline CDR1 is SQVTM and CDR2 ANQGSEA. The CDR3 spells CGVAGDPSTDTQYF. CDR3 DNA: TGCGGGGTGGCGGGCGACCCGAGCACAGATACGCAGTATTTT.

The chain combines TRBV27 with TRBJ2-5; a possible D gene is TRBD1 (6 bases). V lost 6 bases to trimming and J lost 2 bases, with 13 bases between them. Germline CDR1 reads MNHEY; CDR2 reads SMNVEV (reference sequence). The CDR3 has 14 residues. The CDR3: CASSFTGTQETQYF. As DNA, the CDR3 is TGTGCCAGCAGCTTCACCGGGACACAAGAGACCCAGTACTTC.

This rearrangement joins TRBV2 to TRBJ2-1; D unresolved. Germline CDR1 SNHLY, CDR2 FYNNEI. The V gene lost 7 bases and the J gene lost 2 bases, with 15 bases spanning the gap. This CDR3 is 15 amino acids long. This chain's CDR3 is CASNQKYSTYNEQFF. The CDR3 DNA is TGTGCCAGCAACCAAAAGTACAGTACCTACAATGAGCAGTTCTTC.

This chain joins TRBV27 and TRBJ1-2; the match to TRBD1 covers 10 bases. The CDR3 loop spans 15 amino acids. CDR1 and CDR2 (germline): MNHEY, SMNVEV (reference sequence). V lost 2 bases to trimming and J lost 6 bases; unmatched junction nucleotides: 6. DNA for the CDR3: TGTGCCAGCAGTTTAGTGGGACAGGGGTTAAATGGCTACACCTTC. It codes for CASSLVGQGLNGYTF.

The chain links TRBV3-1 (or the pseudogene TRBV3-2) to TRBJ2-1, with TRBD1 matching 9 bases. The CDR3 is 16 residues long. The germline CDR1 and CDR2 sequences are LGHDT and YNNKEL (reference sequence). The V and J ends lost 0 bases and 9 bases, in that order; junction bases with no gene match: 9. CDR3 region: CASSQDRGQGIGEQFF. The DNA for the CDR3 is TGTGCCAGCAGCCAAGATAGAGGACAGGGGATAGGTGAGCAGTTCTTC.

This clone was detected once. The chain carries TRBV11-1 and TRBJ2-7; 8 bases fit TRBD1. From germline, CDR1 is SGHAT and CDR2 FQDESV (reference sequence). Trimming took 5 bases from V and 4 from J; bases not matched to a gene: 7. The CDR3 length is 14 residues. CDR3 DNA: TGTGCCAGCAGCCCAGACAGGGGTGGGTACGAGCAGTACTTC. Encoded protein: CASSPDRGGYEQYF. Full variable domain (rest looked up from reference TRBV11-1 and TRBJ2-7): EAEVAQSPRYKITEKSQAVAFWCDPISGHATLYWYRQILGQGPELLVQFQDESVVDDSQLPKDRFSAERLKGVDSTLKIQPAELGDSAMYLCASSPDRGGYEQYFGPGTRLTVT.

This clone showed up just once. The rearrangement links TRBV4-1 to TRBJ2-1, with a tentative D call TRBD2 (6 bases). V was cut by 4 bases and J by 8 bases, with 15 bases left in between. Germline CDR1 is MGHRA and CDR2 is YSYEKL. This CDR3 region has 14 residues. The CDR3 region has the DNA TGCGCCAGCAGCCGCCAGGGACGGAGGGATGAGCAGTTCTTC. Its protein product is CASSRQGRRDEQFF.

The CDR3, as DNA: TGTGCCAGCAGCGAAGTCGCTAGCGGTCAAGAGACCCAGTACTTC. The encoded protein is CASSEVASGQETQYF. The chain has TRBV28 and TRBJ2-5, with 7 bases lining up with TRBD2. V lost 6 bases to trimming and J lost 2 bases; unmatched junction nucleotides: 9. The CDR3 consists of 15 residues. Germline V gene lookup returns CDR1 MDHEN and CDR2 SYDVKM. Using reference TRBV28 and TRBJ2-5 for the parts outside the CDR3, the full variable domain is DVKVTQSSRYLVKRTGEKVFLECVQDMDHENMFWYRQDPGLGLRLIYFSYDVKMKEKGDIPEGYSVSREKKERFSLILESASTNQTSMYLCASSEVASGQETQYFGPGTRLLVL.

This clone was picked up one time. The CDR3 is CASGLAGGTYEQYF. The CDR3 coding sequence is TGCGCCAGCGGATTAGCGGGAGGGACCTACGAGCAGTACTTC. The rearrangement uses TRBV10-2 and TRBJ2-7, with TRBD2 matching over 11 bases. Looked up from germline, CDR1 is WSHSY and CDR2 is SAAADI. The trim removed 8 bases at V and 2 bases at J, leaving 5 bases unmatched. This CDR3 is built from 14 residues.

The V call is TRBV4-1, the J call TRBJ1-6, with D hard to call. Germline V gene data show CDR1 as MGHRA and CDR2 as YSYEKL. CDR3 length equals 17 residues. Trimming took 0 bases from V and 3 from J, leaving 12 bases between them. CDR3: CASSQESVGLYNSPLHF. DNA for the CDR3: TGCGCCAGCAGCCAAGAGTCGGTGGGCCTCTATAATTCACCCCTCCACTTT.

In nucleotides, the CDR3 is TGTGCCAGTAGTGATCGGACAGGGGGTCAGCCCCAGCATTTT. Translated, it gives CASSDRTGGQPQHF. The chain is built from TRBV19 and TRBJ1-5, with 10 bases lining up with TRBD1. V lost 5 bases and J lost 6; bases outside the gene matches: 4. The CDR3 loop spans 14 amino acids. The germline CDR1 and CDR2 sequences are LNHDA and SQIVND (reference sequence).

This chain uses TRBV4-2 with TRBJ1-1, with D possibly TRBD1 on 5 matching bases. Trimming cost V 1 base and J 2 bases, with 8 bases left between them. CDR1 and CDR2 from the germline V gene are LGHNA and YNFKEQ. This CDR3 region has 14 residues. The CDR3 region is CASSQGTTNTEAFF. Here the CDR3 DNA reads TGTGCCAGCAGCCAAGGGACAACTAACACTGAAGCTTTCTTT.

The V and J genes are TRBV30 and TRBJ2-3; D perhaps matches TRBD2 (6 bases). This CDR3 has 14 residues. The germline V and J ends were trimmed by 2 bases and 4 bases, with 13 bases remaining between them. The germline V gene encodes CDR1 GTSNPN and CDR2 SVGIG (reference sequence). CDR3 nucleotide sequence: TGTGCCTGGAGTCGGGGGATTCGGGCAGATACGCAGTATTTT. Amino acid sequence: CAWSRGIRADTQYF.